The subject of this entry is one TCR beta chain. Its target is not known. The data originate from a study of shared clonotypes between healthy human individuals. Background on the study: Donor ages ranged 18 to 49 years: two women, a few men. For every donor, three CD4 naive, three CD4 memory, two CD8 naive and one CD8 memory plates were used.

General study results and limits: Non-shared clonotypes had lower generation probabilities than clonotypes shared by all four sorted-subset donors.

The length of the CDR3 is 13 residues. Germline V gene sequence: CDR1 SGHVS, CDR2 FNYEAQ. The V end was cut by 5 bases, the J end by 12 bases, with 17 bases between. TCRdb's table, derived via immunoSEQ multiplex PCR, lists solely in-frame clones and lacks some. The sample comprises over 850,000 clones, more than 75% of which are singletons, and 0.55% to 0.7% rests with the top ten. Naive CD4+ cells were CD45RA-selected; the remaining cells were memory. The sequence was collected from a man between 18 and 29 years old in good health. Some clones in this sample may be carry-over from other donors' samples. The chain joins TRBV7-6 to TRBJ2-1, with unresolved D. The specimen sequenced was memory CD4+ T cells from PBMCs. The subset here: CD45RA-negative fraction. The DNA for the CDR3 is TGTGCCAGCAGCCCCGACCTTGGCGATGGGCAGTTCTTC. It codes for CASSPDLGDGQFF.